The 3 T cell receptor beta chains in this list originate from one sample, sequenced in a study of human T cells and chemical hapten exposure. From the RACE reads, TCRdb called clonotypes with MiXCR, one entry per CDR3 protein. There are roughly 90,000 distinct CDR3 sequences in the sample; around 9.6% occur only once, and around 4% lies in the top ten. Time point specified: pre-sensitization, week 0. As for treatment: therapeutic diphenylcyclopropenone sensitization with weekly scalp DPC. The material sequenced was whole blood, taken in connection with sensitization to the hapten diphenylcyclopropenone (DPC). The source is a woman in her thirties or forties with alopecia areata. Some clones in this sample may be carry-over from other donors' samples.

This clonotype was recorded many times. The V call is TRBV6-2 or TRBV6-3, the J call TRBJ2-7; D is perhaps TRBD2 (5 bases). The CDR3 is 14 residues long. Germline-derived CDR1 and CDR2 are MNHEY and SVGEGT. V shed 8 bases and J shed 4 bases, with 18 bases lying between them. The CDR3 nucleotides read TGTGCCAGCGCAGGTGGCGGGCAAGGGTACGAGCAGTACTTC. Encoded protein: CASAGGGQGYEQYF.

The chain is built from TRBV6-5 and TRBJ1-4; unclear D gene. Trimming stripped 7 bases from V and 7 bases from J, with 19 bases between. The CDR3 is 15 residues long. From germline, CDR1 is MNHEY and CDR2 SVGAGI. As DNA, the CDR3 is TGTGCCAGCACCTCAAGGGCCGTGGGTGTTGAAAAACTGTTTTTT. Translation gives CASTSRAVGVEKLFF.

The V and J genes are TRBV28 and TRBJ1-4, with a possible D match to TRBD1 (6 bases). V lost 6 bases and J 10 bases, leaving 21 bases between the germline ends. Germline assignment: CDR1 MDHEN and CDR2 SYDVKM. This CDR3 comprises 15 residues. The CDR3 DNA sequence: TGTGCCAGCAGCACACCTGCGGGGGGCCGGACAAAACTGTTTTTT. This gives the protein CASSTPAGGRTKLFF.